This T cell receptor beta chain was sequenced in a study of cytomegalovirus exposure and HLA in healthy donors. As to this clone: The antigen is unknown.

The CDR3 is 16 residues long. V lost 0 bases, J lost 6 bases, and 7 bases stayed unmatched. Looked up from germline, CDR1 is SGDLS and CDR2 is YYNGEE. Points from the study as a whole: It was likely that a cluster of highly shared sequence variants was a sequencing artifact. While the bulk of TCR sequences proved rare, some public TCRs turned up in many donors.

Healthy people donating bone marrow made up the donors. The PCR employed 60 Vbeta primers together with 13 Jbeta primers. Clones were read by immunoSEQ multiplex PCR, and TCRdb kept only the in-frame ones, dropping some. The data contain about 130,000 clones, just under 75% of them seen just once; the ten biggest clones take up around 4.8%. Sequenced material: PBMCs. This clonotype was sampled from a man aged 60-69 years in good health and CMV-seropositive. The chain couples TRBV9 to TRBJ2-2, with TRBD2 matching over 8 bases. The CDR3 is CASSVDQRGFSGELFF. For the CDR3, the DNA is TGTGCCAGCAGCGTAGATCAGCGGGGGTTTTCCGGGGAGCTGTTTTTT.